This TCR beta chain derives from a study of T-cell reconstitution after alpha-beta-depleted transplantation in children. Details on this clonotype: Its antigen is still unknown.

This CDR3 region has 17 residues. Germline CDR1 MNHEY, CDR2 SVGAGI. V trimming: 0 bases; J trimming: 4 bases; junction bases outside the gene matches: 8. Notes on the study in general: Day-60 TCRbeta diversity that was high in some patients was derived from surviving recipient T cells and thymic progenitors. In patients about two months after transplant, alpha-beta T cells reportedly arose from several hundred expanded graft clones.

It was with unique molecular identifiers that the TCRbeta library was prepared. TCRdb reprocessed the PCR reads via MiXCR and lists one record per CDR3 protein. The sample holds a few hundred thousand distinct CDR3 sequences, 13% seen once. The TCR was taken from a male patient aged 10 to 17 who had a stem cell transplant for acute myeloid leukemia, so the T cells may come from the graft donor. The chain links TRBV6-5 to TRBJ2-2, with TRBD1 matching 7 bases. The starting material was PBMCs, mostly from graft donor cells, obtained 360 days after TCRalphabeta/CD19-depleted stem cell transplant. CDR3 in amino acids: CASSYSGTVEGTGELFF. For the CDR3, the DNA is TGTGCCAGCAGTTACTCCGGGACAGTCGAGGGCACCGGGGAGCTGTTTTTT.